The present TCR beta chain was sequenced within a study of human T cells and chemical hapten exposure. Whole-study context: The patients, most of them female, presented with alopecia areata, totalis or universalis.

Time point: patch test 2, 6 weeks after DPC sensitization. Specified treatment: therapeutic diphenylcyclopropenone sensitization with weekly scalp DPC. Whole blood that had not been fractionated was the source of extracted total RNA. V lost 2 bases and J lost 4, with 11 bases in between. From germline, CDR1 is SNHLY and CDR2 FYNNEI. The CDR3 contains 14 residues. In TCRdb, the RACE reads were re-called with MiXCR into one record per CDR3 protein. The table records about 110,000 distinct CDR3 sequences, less than 10% of them present only once. This rearrangement joins TRBV2 to TRBJ1-2; D uncertain. The specimen comprised whole blood, sampled in connection with sensitization to the hapten diphenylcyclopropenone (DPC). This TCR was sampled from a woman aged 40 to 49 with alopecia areata. Some clones in this sample may be carry-over from other donors' samples. The CDR3, as DNA: TGTGCCAGCAGTGAATTGGATAGGATCTATGGCTACACCTTC. Protein: CASSELDRIYGYTF.